The clone carrying this T cell receptor (beta chain) was counted a few times. TCRdb's copy holds only in-frame clones and misses some; the assay was immunoSEQ multiplex PCR. The sample contains tens of thousands of clones, roughly 92% of which appear only once. Germline V gene data show CDR1 as SGHAT and CDR2 as FQNNGV. Unmatched junction bases numbered 9, after V lost 5 bases and J lost 3 bases. The CDR3 extends over 15 amino acids. These data come from a study of control samples from healthy donors and cancer patients. The clonotype was recovered from a man aged 25-40 years with colorectal cancer. The gene calls are TRBV11-2 and TRBJ2-7, with 8 positions matching TRBD1. Material for sequencing was PBMCs. The CDR3 DNA follows: TGTGCCAGCAGCCGTACCACCGGGACAGGCTACGAGCAGTACTTC. It translates to CASSRTTGTGYEQYF.